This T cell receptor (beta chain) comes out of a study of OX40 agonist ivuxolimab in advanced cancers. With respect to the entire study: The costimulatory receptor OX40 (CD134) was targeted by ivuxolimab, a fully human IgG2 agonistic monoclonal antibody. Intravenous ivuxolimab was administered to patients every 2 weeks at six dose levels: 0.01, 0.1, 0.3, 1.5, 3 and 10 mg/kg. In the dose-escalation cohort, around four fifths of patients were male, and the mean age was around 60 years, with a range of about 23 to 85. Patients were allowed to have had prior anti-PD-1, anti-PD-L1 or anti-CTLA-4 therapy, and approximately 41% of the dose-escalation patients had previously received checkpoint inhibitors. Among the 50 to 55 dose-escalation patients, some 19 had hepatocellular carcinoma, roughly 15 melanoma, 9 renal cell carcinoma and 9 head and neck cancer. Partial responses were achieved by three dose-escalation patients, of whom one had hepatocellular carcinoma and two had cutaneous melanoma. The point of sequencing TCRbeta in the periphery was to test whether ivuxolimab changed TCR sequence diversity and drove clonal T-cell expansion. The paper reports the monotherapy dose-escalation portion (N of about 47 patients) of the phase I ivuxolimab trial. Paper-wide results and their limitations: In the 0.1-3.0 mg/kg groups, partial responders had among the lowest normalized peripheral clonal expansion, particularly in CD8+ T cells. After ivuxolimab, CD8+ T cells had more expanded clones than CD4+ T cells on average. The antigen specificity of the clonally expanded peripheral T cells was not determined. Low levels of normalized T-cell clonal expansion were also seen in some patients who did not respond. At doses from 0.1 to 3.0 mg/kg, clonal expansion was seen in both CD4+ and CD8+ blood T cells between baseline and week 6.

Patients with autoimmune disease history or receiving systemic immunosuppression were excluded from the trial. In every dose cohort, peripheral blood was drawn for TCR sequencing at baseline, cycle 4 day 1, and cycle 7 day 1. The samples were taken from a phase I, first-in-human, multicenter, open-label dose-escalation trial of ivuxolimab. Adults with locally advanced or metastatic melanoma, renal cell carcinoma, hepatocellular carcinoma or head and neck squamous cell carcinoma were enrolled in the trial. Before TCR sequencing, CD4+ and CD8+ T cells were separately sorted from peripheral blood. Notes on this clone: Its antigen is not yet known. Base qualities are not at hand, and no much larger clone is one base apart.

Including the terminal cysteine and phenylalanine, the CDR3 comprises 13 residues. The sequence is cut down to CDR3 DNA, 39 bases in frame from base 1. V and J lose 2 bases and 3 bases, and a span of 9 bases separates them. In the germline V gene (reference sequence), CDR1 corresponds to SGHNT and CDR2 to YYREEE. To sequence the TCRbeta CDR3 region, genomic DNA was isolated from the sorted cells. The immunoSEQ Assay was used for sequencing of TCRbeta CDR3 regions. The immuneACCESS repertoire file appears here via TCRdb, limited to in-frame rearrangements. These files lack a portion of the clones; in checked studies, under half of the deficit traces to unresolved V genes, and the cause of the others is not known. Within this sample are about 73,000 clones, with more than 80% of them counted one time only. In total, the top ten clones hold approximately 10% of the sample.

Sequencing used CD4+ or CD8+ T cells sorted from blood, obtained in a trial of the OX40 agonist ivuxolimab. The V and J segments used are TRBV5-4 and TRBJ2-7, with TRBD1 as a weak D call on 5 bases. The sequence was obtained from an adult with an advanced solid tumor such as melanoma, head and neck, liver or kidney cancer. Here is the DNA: TGTGCCAGCAGCTTCCAGGGTAACTACGAGCAGTACTTC. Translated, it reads CASSFQGNYEQYF.